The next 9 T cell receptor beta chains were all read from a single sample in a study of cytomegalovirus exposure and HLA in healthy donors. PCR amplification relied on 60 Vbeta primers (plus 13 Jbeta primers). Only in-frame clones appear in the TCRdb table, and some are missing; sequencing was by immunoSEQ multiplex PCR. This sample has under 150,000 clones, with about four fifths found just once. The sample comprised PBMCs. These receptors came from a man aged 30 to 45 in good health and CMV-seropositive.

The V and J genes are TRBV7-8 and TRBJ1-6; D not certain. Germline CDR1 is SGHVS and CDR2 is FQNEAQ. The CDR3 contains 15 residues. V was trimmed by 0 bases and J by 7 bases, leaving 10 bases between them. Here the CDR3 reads CASSLASAVNSPLHF. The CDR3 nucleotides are TGTGCCAGCAGCTTAGCGTCTGCAGTCAATTCACCCCTCCACTTT.

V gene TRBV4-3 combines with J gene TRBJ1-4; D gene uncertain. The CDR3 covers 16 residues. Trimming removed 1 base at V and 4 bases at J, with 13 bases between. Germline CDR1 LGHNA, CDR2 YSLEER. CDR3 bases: TGCGCCAGCAGCCAAGGTTTGGGAGACCTTAATGAAAAACTGTTTTTT. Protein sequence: CASSQGLGDLNEKLFF.

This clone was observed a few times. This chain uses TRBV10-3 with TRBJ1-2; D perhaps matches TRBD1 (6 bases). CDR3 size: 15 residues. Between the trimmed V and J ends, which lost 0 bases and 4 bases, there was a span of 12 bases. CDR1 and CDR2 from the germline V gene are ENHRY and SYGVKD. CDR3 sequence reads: CAISESSGRGYGYTF. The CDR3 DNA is TGTGCCATCAGTGAGTCGAGTGGCAGGGGCTATGGCTACACCTTC.

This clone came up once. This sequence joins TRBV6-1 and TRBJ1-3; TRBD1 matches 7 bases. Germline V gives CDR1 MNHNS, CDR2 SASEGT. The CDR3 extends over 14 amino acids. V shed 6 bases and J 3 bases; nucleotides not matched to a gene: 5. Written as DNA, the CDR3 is TGTGCCAGCAGCGACAGGGTGCGTGGAAACACCATATATTTT. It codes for CASSDRVRGNTIYF.

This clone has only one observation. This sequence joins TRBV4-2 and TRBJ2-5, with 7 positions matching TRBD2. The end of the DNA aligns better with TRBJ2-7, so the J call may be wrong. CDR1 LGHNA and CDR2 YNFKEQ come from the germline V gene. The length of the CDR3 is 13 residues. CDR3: CASSPREVDEQYF. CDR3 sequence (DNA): TGTGCCAGCAGCCCACGGGAGGTTGACGAGCAGTACTTC.

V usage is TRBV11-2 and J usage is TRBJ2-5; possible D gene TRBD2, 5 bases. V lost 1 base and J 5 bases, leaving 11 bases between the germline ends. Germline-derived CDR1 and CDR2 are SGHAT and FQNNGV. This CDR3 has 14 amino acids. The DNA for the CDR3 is TGTGCCAGCAGCTTAGTCCGGGGTCGGGAGACCCAGTACTTC. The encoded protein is CASSLVRGRETQYF.

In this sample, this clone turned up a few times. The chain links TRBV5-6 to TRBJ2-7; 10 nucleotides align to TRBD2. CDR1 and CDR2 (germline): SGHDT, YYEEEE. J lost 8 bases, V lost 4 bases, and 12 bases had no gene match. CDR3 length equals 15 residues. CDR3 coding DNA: TGTGCCAGCAGCCCGTCGACTAGCGGGCCTAACCAGCAGTACTTC. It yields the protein CASSPSTSGPNQQYF.

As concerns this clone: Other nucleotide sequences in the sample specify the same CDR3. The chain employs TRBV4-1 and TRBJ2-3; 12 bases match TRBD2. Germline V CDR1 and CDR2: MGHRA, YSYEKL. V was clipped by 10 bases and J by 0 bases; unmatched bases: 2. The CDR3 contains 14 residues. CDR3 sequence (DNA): TGCGCCACTAGCGGGAGGGATAGCACAGATACGCAGTATTTT. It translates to CATSGRDSTDTQYF.

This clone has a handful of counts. CDR3 amino acids: CASSVRTGGYEQYF. The CDR3 DNA reads TGTGCCAGCAGTGTCAGGACAGGGGGCTACGAGCAGTACTTC. J is TRBJ2-7 and V is TRBV2; 10 positions match TRBD1. Germline CDR1 SNHLY, CDR2 FYNNEI. The V gene end was trimmed by 4 bases and the J gene end by 3 bases; junction bases not matched to a gene: 3. The CDR3 runs to 14 residues.